These T cell receptor beta chains were read from a single sample in a study of T cells after yellow fever vaccination. MiXCR, applied by TCRdb to the 5' RACE reads, yields one record per CDR3 protein. The table lists roughly 330,000 distinct CDR3 sequences, around 6.8% of them singletons. Sequenced here: PBMCs, sampled approximately 40 days after the first yellow fever vaccination. The receptors shown here come from a man aged 18-30 years who received the YFV17D yellow fever vaccine. Each CDR3 is given with its conserved first and last residue. A D gene is named only where the DNA matches it firmly. Clone size is shown for a subset of rows, as once, few, many or a class of expanded clone.

J gene	clone size	V gene	D gene	CDR3 DNA	CDR3 protein
TRBJ2-1	many	TRBV4-1	NA	TGCGCCAGCAGCCAACCCATTAGAACCCGAGACAATGAGCAGTTCTTC	CASSQPIRTRDNEQFF
TRBJ2-7	few	TRBV4-1	NA	TGCGCCAGCAGCCAAGAAGGCAGGAGCTCCTACGAGCAGTACTTC	CASSQEGRSSYEQYF
TRBJ2-3	NA	TRBV5-1	TRBD2	TGCGCCAGCAGCTGGAGGACTAGCGGGGGACCCCAGGATATGCAGTATTTT	CASSWRTSGGPQDMQYF
TRBJ2-7	NA	TRBV16	NA	TGTGCCAGCAGCCAATCCCACAGCTCCTACGAGCAGTACTTC	CASSQSHSSYEQYF
TRBJ2-1	many	TRBV6-5	NA	TGTGCCAGCAGGGCGGTGGGGTACAATGAGCAGTTCTTC	CASRAVGYNEQFF
TRBJ2-5	many	TRBV7-9	NA	TGTGCCAGCAGCAACCGGGACATTTATTTTCAAGAGACCCAGTACTTC	CASSNRDIYFQETQYF
TRBJ2-2	few	TRBV5-1	NA	TGCGCCAGCAGCTTGGGGGCGGATACCGGGGAGCTGTTTTTT	CASSLGADTGELFF
TRBJ2-3	few	TRBV4-3	NA	TGCGCCAGCAGCCAAAGTAACCGGTGGAGCACAGATACGCAGTATTTT	CASSQSNRWSTDTQYF
TRBJ2-7	few	TRBV10-2	NA	TGCGCCAGCAGTGGGTCGGCGGCTAGCTCCTACGAGCAGTACTTC	CASSGSAASSYEQYF
TRBJ2-5	NA	TRBV7-9	NA	TGTGCCAGCAGCTTTGCGGGTGGAGAGACCCAGTACTTC	CASSFAGGETQYF
TRBJ2-5	NA	TRBV11-2	NA	TGTGCCAGCAGCTTAGTGGGCGGGACGGGGATCCGAGAGACCCAGTACTTC	CASSLVGGTGIRETQYF
TRBJ2-1	NA	TRBV20-1	TRBD2	TGCAGTGCTAGAGACCCCCCTAGCGGGGAGTCCTACAATGAGCAGTTCTTC	CSARDPPSGESYNEQFF
TRBJ1-4	many	TRBV29-1	NA	TGCAGCGGTACCCTGCAGGGGACTAATGAAAAACTGTTTTTT	CSGTLQGTNEKLFF
TRBJ2-5	many	TRBV4-1	TRBD2	TGCGCCAGCAGCCAAGCCCCGGGACTAGCGGAGACCCAGTACTTC	CASSQAPGLAETQYF
TRBJ2-4	few	TRBV18	NA	TGTGCCAGCTCACCACCACGCGCCAAAAACATTCAGTACTTC	CASSPPRAKNIQYF
TRBJ1-4	few	TRBV5-1	NA	TGCGCCAGCAGCTTGGGTGAGGCAGGGAATGAAAAACTGTTTTTT	CASSLGEAGNEKLFF
TRBJ2-7	NA	TRBV4-3	NA	TGCGCCAGCAGCCAAGGTCAAGATACCTACGAGCAGTACTTC	CASSQGQDTYEQYF
TRBJ2-2	few	TRBV7-8	TRBD2	TGTGCCAGCAGCTTAACTACTAGCGGGGGACTCACCGGGGAGCTGTTTTTT	CASSLTTSGGLTGELFF
TRBJ2-7	few	TRBV5-1	TRBD2	TGCGCCAGCAGTCGGGCGGGGGGGATCTACGAGCAGTACTTC	CASSRAGGIYEQYF
TRBJ2-3	few	TRBV5-1	NA	TGCGCCAGCAGCTTGGCCCGGGGGTCCGGAGATACGCAGTATTTT	CASSLARGSGDTQYF
TRBJ1-2	few	TRBV4-1	NA	TGCGCCAGCAGCCTTATCGGGGTGGATAACTATGGCTACACCTTC	CASSLIGVDNYGYTF
TRBJ2-7	NA	TRBV10-3	NA	TGTACCATCAGCCTTGAACGGTTAAGGCACAGGTACTTC	CTISLERLRHRYF
TRBJ2-7	NA	TRBV7-2	NA	TGTGCCAGCAGCTTAGAGGCGGGCCCTTCCTACGAGCAGTACTTC	CASSLEAGPSYEQYF
TRBJ1-1	many	TRBV20-1	TRBD1	TGCAGTGCTAGGGGGACAGTAGACACTGAAGCTTTCTTT	CSARGTVDTEAFF
TRBJ2-5	NA	TRBV4-3	TRBD2	TGCGCCAGCAGCCCCCGGGGGAGGGGAGAGACCCAGTACTTC	CASSPRGRGETQYF
TRBJ1-6	few	TRBV7-2	NA	TGTGCCAGCAGCTTAGTTTGGGGGTCCTATAATTCACCCCTCCACTTT	CASSLVWGSYNSPLHF
TRBJ2-7	few	TRBV29-1	NA	TGCAGCGTTGGACCAGGGGACCGGATCGAGCAGTACTTC	CSVGPGDRIEQYF
TRBJ1-2	few	TRBV6-2/TRBV6-3	NA	TGTGCCAGCAGTTCGGCTGGGGAAGGTTGGCAATTGTACACCTTC	CASSSAGEGWQLYTF
TRBJ1-1	NA	TRBV2	NA	TGTGCCAGCCTAAGGGGGGGGAGTACTGAAGCTTTCTTT	CASLRGGSTEAFF
TRBJ2-3	few	TRBV4-3	TRBD2	TGCGCCAGCAGCCAAGATCGGGGGGGGCTCGGTGATACGCAGTATTTT	CASSQDRGGLGDTQYF
TRBJ2-7	NA	TRBV7-2	TRBD2	TGTGCCAGCAGCTTATGGAGCGGGGGGGCGGTCGAGCAGTACTTC	CASSLWSGGAVEQYF
TRBJ2-5	few	TRBV9	TRBD2	TGTGCCAGCAGCCCCGGCGGGGGGGGAGAGACCCAGTACTTC	CASSPGGGGETQYF
TRBJ1-1	few	TRBV5-1	NA	TGCGCCAGCAGCTCCCGGGTAGGGTTTACTGAAGCTTTCTTT	CASSSRVGFTEAFF
TRBJ1-6	many	TRBV5-6	TRBD1	TGTGCCAGCAGCTTATCTCCCCGACAGGGGCGGAATTCACCCCTCCACTTT	CASSLSPRQGRNSPLHF
TRBJ1-6	NA	TRBV4-1	NA	TGCGCCAGCAGGGGGGGATGGAATAATTCACCCCTCCACTTT	CASRGGWNNSPLHF
TRBJ2-7	many	TRBV5-1	NA	TGCGCCAGCAGCGCTGGAAATACCCCCTACGAGCAGTACTTC	CASSAGNTPYEQYF
TRBJ2-1	few	TRBV10-3	NA	TGTGCCATCAGTGAAGGTGGAAGGGGTAATGAGCAGTTCTTC	CAISEGGRGNEQFF
TRBJ2-3	NA	TRBV5-1	TRBD2	TGCGCCAGCAGCTTGGAGGCGCGGGGGGGTAGTACGCAGTATTTT	CASSLEARGGSTQYF
TRBJ1-4	NA	TRBV20-1	NA	TGCAGTGCTAGAGGCAGGGGCGCAGCTAATGAAAAACTGTTTTTT	CSARGRGAANEKLFF
TRBJ2-1	NA	TRBV20-1	TRBD1	TGCAGTGCTAGCGGGACAGGGGGCTTGCGGCAGTTCTTC	CSASGTGGLRQFF
TRBJ2-3	NA	TRBV5-6	NA	TGTGCCAGCATCCCTTCAATACAGGATCCTTCTAAAGATACGCAGTATTTT	CASIPSIQDPSKDTQYF
TRBJ2-7	few	TRBV12-3/TRBV12-4	NA	TGTGCCAGCAGTTTTCAGGGTCTGGTCGAGCAGTACTTC	CASSFQGLVEQYF
TRBJ2-7	NA	TRBV7-2	NA	TGTGCCAGCACCAATAAGGGGAGGCACGAGCAGTACTTC	CASTNKGRHEQYF
TRBJ2-1	many	TRBV7-9	NA	TGTGCCAGCAGCTTAAATCGGCAGGGTTACAATGAGCAGTTCTTC	CASSLNRQGYNEQFF
TRBJ2-5	NA	TRBV5-1	NA	TGCGCCAGCAGCCTCCCTTCGCAGGGGGGGCAAGAGACCCAGTACTTC	CASSLPSQGGQETQYF